A selection of T cell receptor beta chains follows, all from one sample in a study of response to subunit inactivated influenza vaccine. TCRdb reprocessed the RT-PCR reads via MiXCR and lists one record per CDR3 protein. The sample contains 650,000 to 800,000 distinct CDR3 sequences, roughly 14% of which appear only once. The sample in question was PBMCs from blood, obtained around 14 days before vaccination. Receptors were obtained from a man over 45 who received an inactivated influenza vaccine. The conserved cysteine and the conserved F or W are not part of the CDR3 here.

V: TRBV15; CDR3: ATEQGQKQKLF
V: TRBV7-8; CDR3: ASSLGTSVDTQY
V: TRBV20-1; CDR3: SASGTSGSSGLEQY
V: TRBV28; CDR3: ASRAFDRLKNEQF
V: TRBV10-3; CDR3: AISEDQGAGTQY
V: TRBV19; CDR3: ASSINGATYGYT
V: TRBV7-9; CDR3: ASSSGPHQETQY
V: TRBV7-8; CDR3: ASSGPSVFSGSPLH
V: TRBV11-2; CDR3: ASSSRGGELF
V: TRBV6-1; CDR3: ASRRQAGSTDTQY
V: TRBV29-1; CDR3: SVSGPAENQPQH
V: TRBV6-5; CDR3: ASSSTAAVAGNTIY
V: TRBV20-1; CDR3: SARPLAGGQGWNEQF
V: TRBV24-1; CDR3: ATSAEPGLAGLRGTGELF
V: TRBV4-2; CDR3: ASSNLPSSYNEQF
V: TRBV6-5; CDR3: ASSSVDQPQH
V: TRBV2; CDR3: ASSDWETQY
V: TRBV4-2; CDR3: ASSPKDRDRERYSNQPQH
V: TRBV7-9; CDR3: ASSLVGRPQTQY
V: TRBV6-4; CDR3: ASSDRAGAPNEQF
V: TRBV6-2/TRBV6-3; CDR3: AVRDLRGLETQY
V: TRBV7-9; CDR3: ASSDGTTGELF
V: TRBV5-6; CDR3: ASSSTRGAAEQF
V: TRBV7-2; CDR3: ASSLGLEVF
V: TRBV6-1; CDR3: ASSIQGRGAYEQY
V: TRBV20-1; CDR3: SARFNYGYT
V: TRBV5-6; CDR3: ASSLNRRTGSYNSPLH
V: TRBV29-1; CDR3: SVVRATDTQY
V: TRBV7-2; CDR3: ASSLSPRTEAF
V: TRBV29-1; CDR3: SVGGLENEQY
V: TRBV27; CDR3: ASSRQGMRQGGYT
V: TRBV7-2; CDR3: ASSSQGAGYEQY
V: TRBV2; CDR3: ASSGQGWEQY
V: TRBV25-1; CDR3: ASSEYRASTDTQY
V: TRBV7-2; CDR3: ASSGNGYEQY
V: TRBV6-5; CDR3: ASSYSSGAASSGANVLT
V: TRBV20-1; CDR3: SARDLAGGSYEQY
V: TRBV29-1; CDR3: SGQGQGGREAF
V: TRBV29-1; CDR3: SVGFGQRYEQY
V: TRBV9; CDR3: ASSVAENSYNEQF
V: TRBV10-3; CDR3: AISDSGSVTDTQY
V: TRBV6-1; CDR3: ASSEWDFIRGLNEQF
V: TRBV5-4; CDR3: ASSLGTSQITGGNQPQH
V: TRBV20-1; CDR3: SALGEVYSNQPQH
V: TRBV29-1; CDR3: SVNGGSGELF
V: TRBV20-1; CDR3: SARDSRSQGPYEQY
V: TRBV7-2; CDR3: ASSSRLAVTTDTQY
V: TRBV29-1; CDR3: SVEGRMKVNTEAF
V: TRBV3-1; CDR3: ASRTSGDSYEQY
V: TRBV5-1; CDR3: ASSFPGQGTETQY